This TCR beta chain was captured by sequencing in a study of CD8+ T cells in alopecia areata. The study, taken as a whole, reports: TCR sharing was clearer in mice than between patients, perhaps partly owing to patient HLA diversity. Clonality exceeded that of normal scalp in lesional scalp, most notably in alopecia totalis/universalis.

Peripheral blood and lesional scalp punch biopsies were taken from alopecia areata patients. Sorting from PBMCs produced CD4+ and CD8+ T cells. This clone occurred once. What it recognizes is unknown. Following RNA extraction, reverse transcription yielded cDNA that acted as the sequencing template. Produced via immunoSEQ multiplex PCR; TCRdb's table is partial and in-frame only. The profile shows around 60,000 clones, 44% of them singletons. Sequences were obtained from NKG2D-low CD8+ T cells sorted from blood. The receptor's source is a human donor with alopecia areata.

The CDR3 DNA reads as TGTGCCAGCAGTAACCGGGACTCGAGGCATACGCAGTATTTT. This codes for CASSNRDSRHTQYF. The chain uses TRBV7-2 and TRBJ2-3, with a weak D call TRBD2 (6 bases). The V gene lost 6 bases and the J gene lost 7 bases, with 17 bases spanning the gap. CDR3 length: 14 residues. The germline CDR1 and CDR2 sequences are SGHTA and FQGNSA.